A selection of T cell receptor beta chains follows, all from one sample in a study of blood T cell repertoires in COVID-19. Sequencing was performed with immunoSEQ multiplex PCR; in TCRdb, only in-frame clones are kept and a portion is missing. The repertoire holds around 240,000 clones, with 75% to 85% as singletons. The material sequenced was peripheral blood. All receptors derive from a woman between 40 and 50 years old who had recovered from COVID-19. Both conserved end residues are part of each CDR3. The D gene is left open where the match is weak. Clone sizes are given selectively: once, few, many, or a class where the clone is expanded.

d_gene	j_gene	v_gene	len	abundance	CDR3aa	CDR3nt
TRBD2	TRBJ2-7	TRBV7-2	13	.	CASSLAGGYEQYF	TGTGCCAGCAGCCTAGCGGGGGGCTACGAGCAGTACTTC
.	TRBJ2-7	TRBV7-2	14	.	CASSLDREDLEQYF	TGTGCCAGCAGCTTGGATAGGGAGGATCTCGAGCAGTACTTC
.	TRBJ1-1	TRBV9	15	.	CASSVGSGLNTEAFF	TGTGCCAGCAGCGTAGGATCCGGTCTGAACACTGAAGCTTTCTTT
TRBD1	TRBJ2-5	TRBV2	14	.	CASSLDRGRETQYF	TGTGCCAGCAGCCTTGACAGGGGTAGAGAGACCCAGTACTTC
.	TRBJ2-3	TRBV21-1	18	.	CASSKIPRLAGAGDTQYF	TGTGCCAGCAGCAAAATCCCTCGACTAGCGGGGGCCGGGGATACGCAGTATTTT
TRBD1	TRBJ1-2	TRBV6-1	16	.	CASSELGGTGFYGYTF	TGTGCCAGCAGTGAATTAGGCGGGACAGGCTTCTATGGCTACACCTTC
.	TRBJ2-1	TRBV21-1	15	.	CARPYNSSSYNEQFF	TGTGCCAGACCCTATAACTCGAGCTCCTACAATGAGCAGTTCTTC
TRBD2	TRBJ2-3	TRBV10-3	16	.	CAISGASGALTDTQYF	TGTGCCATCAGTGGGGCTAGCGGGGCCCTCACAGATACGCAGTATTTT
.	TRBJ2-7	TRBV3-1/TRBV3-2	13	.	CASSLGLINEQYF	TGTGCCAGCAGCCTCGGACTCATCAACGAGCAGTACTTC
.	TRBJ1-2	TRBV4-2	11	.	CASSQGAKYTF	TGTGCCAGCAGCCAGGGGGCGAAGTACACCTTC
TRBD1	TRBJ2-3	TRBV19	17	few	CASSARDRVFSTDTQYF	TGTGCCAGTAGTGCCCGGGACAGGGTCTTTAGCACAGATACGCAGTATTTT
.	TRBJ1-6	TRBV4-3	15	.	CASSQDYFGDSPLHF	TGCGCCAGCAGCCAAGATTATTTCGGGGATTCACCCCTCCACTTT
.	TRBJ2-3	TRBV9	13	.	CASQSRSTDTQYF	TGTGCCAGCCAATCTAGATCCACAGATACGCAGTATTTT
.	TRBJ2-2	TRBV19	15	.	CASSMSAGMAGELFF	TGTGCCAGTAGTATGTCGGCAGGGATGGCCGGGGAGCTGTTTTTT
TRBD1	TRBJ1-2	TRBV7-2	14	.	CASQQGARDYGYTF	TGTGCCAGCCAGCAGGGGGCGCGCGACTATGGCTACACCTTC
TRBD1	TRBJ1-2	TRBV5-6	15	.	CASSLGQGATYGYTF	TGTGCCAGCAGCTTGGGGCAGGGGGCTACCTATGGCTACACCTTC
.	TRBJ1-4	TRBV4-3	18	.	CASSQDLRRGTYLEKLFF	TGCGCCAGCAGCCAAGATTTGCGTAGGGGCACGTACCTTGAAAAACTGTTTTTT
.	TRBJ2-5	TRBV20-1	10	.	CSAYRETQYF	TGCAGTGCCTATCGGGAGACCCAGTACTTC
.	TRBJ2-7	TRBV3-1/TRBV3-2	14	.	CASSQEGANYEQYF	TGTGCCAGCAGCCAAGAGGGGGCTAACTACGAGCAGTACTTC
.	TRBJ1-2	TRBV19	13	.	CASSIDAVYGYTF	TGTGCCAGTAGTATAGATGCGGTCTATGGCTACACCTTC
TRBD1	TRBJ1-5	TRBV7-9	14	many	CASSFRDRVQPQHF	TGTGCCAGCAGCTTCCGGGACAGGGTTCAGCCCCAGCATTTT
.	TRBJ2-5	TRBV12-3/TRBV12-4	12	.	CASSFYQETQYF	TGTGCCAGCAGTTTCTACCAAGAGACCCAGTACTTC
.	TRBJ1-5	TRBV30	13	few	CAWSQGPNQPQHF	TGTGCCTGGAGTCAGGGTCCCAATCAGCCCCAGCATTTT
.	TRBJ2-7	TRBV28	13	.	CASCLKRAYEQYF	TGTGCCAGCTGCTTAAAGCGCGCCTACGAGCAGTACTTC
.	TRBJ2-3	TRBV5-5	17	.	CASSSERGGVSTDTQYF	TGTGCCAGCAGCTCTGAGCGAGGGGGGGTTAGCACAGATACGCAGTATTTT
TRBD1	TRBJ1-1	TRBV7-2	16	.	CASSSTPGTGRTEAFF	TGTGCCAGCAGCTCGACTCCCGGGACAGGGCGGACTGAAGCTTTCTTT
TRBD1	TRBJ1-2	TRBV20-1	15	once	CSASTTGDETYGYTF	TGCAGTGCTAGTACGACAGGGGACGAGACCTATGGCTACACCTTC
TRBD1	TRBJ2-7	TRBV28	13	.	CASSPGQGPEQYF	TGTGCCAGCAGTCCGGGACAGGGCCCCGAGCAGTACTTC
TRBD1	TRBJ2-5	TRBV28	18	.	CASSLWARLGQVGQTQYF	TGTGCCAGCAGTTTATGGGCTCGATTAGGACAGGTCGGACAGACCCAGTACTTC
.	TRBJ1-4	TRBV4-3	14	.	CASKLDSVNEKLFF	TGCGCCAGCAAGTTGGACAGCGTGAATGAAAAACTGTTTTTT
.	TRBJ2-3	TRBV7-3	14	.	CASELVPYTDTQYF	TGTGCCAGCGAACTAGTCCCCTACACAGATACGCAGTATTTT
.	TRBJ2-5	TRBV9	14	.	CASSVGGNQETQYF	TGTGCCAGCAGCGTAGGCGGCAATCAAGAGACCCAGTACTTC
.	TRBJ1-4	TRBV27	15	.	CASSHEGLANEKLFF	TGTGCCAGCAGCCACGAGGGTCTAGCTAATGAAAAACTGTTTTTT
TRBD1	TRBJ2-1	TRBV6-4	18	.	CASSDVGTGWVLYNEQFF	TGTGCCAGCAGTGATGTTGGGACAGGGTGGGTTCTGTACAATGAGCAGTTCTTC
TRBD1	TRBJ1-2	TRBV5-4	14	.	CASSGTGTGFGYTF	TGTGCCAGCAGCGGAACCGGGACAGGGTTTGGCTACACCTTC
TRBD1	TRBJ2-3	TRBV5-1	14	.	CASARTGGTDTQYF	TGCGCCAGCGCTCGGACAGGAGGCACAGATACGCAGTATTTT
TRBD1	TRBJ2-5	TRBV5-1	15	.	CASSLGQGNGETQYF	TGCGCCAGCAGCCTGGGACAGGGTAACGGTGAGACCCAGTACTTC
TRBD1	TRBJ2-3	TRBV7-9	14	.	CATSGTGSTDTQYF	TGTGCCACGTCCGGGACAGGGTCGACAGATACGCAGTATTTT
.	TRBJ1-6	TRBV19	16	.	CASSTGGTSYNSPLHF	TGTGCCAGTAGTACGGGGGGAACCTCCTATAATTCACCCCTCCACTTT
.	TRBJ1-1	TRBV9	17	.	CASSGPRQVTMNTEAFF	TGTGCCAGCAGCGGCCCTAGACAGGTTACCATGAACACTGAAGCTTTCTTT
TRBD2	TRBJ2-1	TRBV3-1/TRBV3-2	17	.	CASSPGPLAGRRDEQFF	TGTGCCAGCAGCCCAGGTCCACTAGCGGGGAGAAGGGATGAGCAGTTCTTC
.	TRBJ2-1	TRBV24-1	14	.	CATKGGNPYNEQFF	TGTGCCACCAAGGGCGGGAACCCCTACAATGAGCAGTTCTTC
TRBD1	TRBJ1-1	TRBV5-4	14	.	CASSWVQGDTEAFF	TGTGCCAGCAGCTGGGTCCAGGGGGACACTGAAGCTTTCTTT
TRBD1	TRBJ1-3	TRBV12-5	15	.	CASGPGGQGGNTIYF	TGTGCTAGTGGCCCTGGAGGACAGGGCGGGAACACCATATATTTT
TRBD2	TRBJ2-7	TRBV7-9	15	.	CASSPGGGSSYEQYF	TGTGCCAGCAGCCCGGGGGGGGGTAGCTCCTACGAGCAGTACTTC
.	TRBJ1-1	TRBV7-9	14	.	CASSPDVGNTEAFF	TGTGCCAGCAGCCCCGATGTGGGCAACACTGAAGCTTTCTTT